This T cell receptor beta chain was sequenced during a study of regulatory T cells in long-lasting Graves disease. General study points: Persistent cases of Graves' showed reduced TCR diversity relative to newly diagnosed patients. Public clonotype sharing was higher in persistent than newly diagnosed patients.

Time point reported: persistent/refractory GD, antithyroid drugs over 5 years with positive TRAb. The TCR library was made from RNA extracted from PBMCs. Roughly 9.6-milliliter peripheral blood samples went into EDTA tubes. Turning to this clonotype: The antigen remains undetermined.

In building TCR beta libraries, iRepertoire HTBI primers were used together with Arm-PCR of CDR3 regions. As handled by the study authors: Analysis of the samples identified approximately 63 TRBV and 14 to 15 TRBJ segments. One entry per CDR3 protein results from TCRdb running MiXCR on the multiplex PCR reads. The V and J calls come from TCRdb's annotation, not from the publication. The repertoire holds approximately 400,000 distinct CDR3 sequences, with around 21% as singletons. The sample here was peripheral blood mononuclear cells (PBMCs), taken when the disease was refractory, from a patient treated with antithyroid drugs. The clonotype originates from a female donor with Graves disease.

The CDR3 coding sequence is TGTGCCAGCAGCCCGGGACAGGGGCGGGCCACTGAAGCTTTCTTT. Amino acids: CASSPGQGRATEAFF. The gene calls are TRBV7-2 and TRBJ1-1; 10 bases agree with TRBD1. CDR1 and CDR2 from the germline V gene are SGHTA and FQGNSA. The CDR3 spans 15 residues. Trimming removed 5 bases from V and 4 bases from J; junction bases left unmatched: 7.